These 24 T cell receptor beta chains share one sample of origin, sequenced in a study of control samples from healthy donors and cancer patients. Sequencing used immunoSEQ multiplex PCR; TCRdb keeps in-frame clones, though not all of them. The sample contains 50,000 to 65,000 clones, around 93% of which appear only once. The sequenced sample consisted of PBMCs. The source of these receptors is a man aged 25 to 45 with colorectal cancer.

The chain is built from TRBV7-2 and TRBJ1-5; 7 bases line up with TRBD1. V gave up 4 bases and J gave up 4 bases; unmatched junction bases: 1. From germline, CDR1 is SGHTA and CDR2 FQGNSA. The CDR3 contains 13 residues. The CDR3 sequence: CASSWDRNQPQHF. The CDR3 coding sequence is TGTGCCAGCAGCTGGGACAGAAATCAGCCCCAGCATTTT.

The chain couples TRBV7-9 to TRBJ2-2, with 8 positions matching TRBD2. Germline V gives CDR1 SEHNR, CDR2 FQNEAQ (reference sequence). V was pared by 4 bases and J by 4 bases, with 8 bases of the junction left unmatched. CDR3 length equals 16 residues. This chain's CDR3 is CASSSPPAGATGELFF. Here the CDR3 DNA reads TGTGCCAGCAGCTCCCCGCCAGCGGGGGCCACCGGGGAGCTGTTTTTT.

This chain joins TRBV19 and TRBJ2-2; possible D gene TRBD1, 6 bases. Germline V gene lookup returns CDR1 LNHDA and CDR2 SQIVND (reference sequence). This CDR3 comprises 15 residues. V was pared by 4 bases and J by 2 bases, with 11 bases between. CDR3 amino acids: CASSRQVGNTGELFF. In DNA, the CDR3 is TGTGCCAGTAGTAGACAGGTGGGAAACACCGGGGAGCTGTTTTTT. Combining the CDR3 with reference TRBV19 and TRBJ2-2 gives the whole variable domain DGGITQSPKYLFRKEGQNVTLSCEQNLNHDAMYWYRQDPGQGLRLIYYSQIVNDFQKGDIAEGYSVSREKKESFPLTVTSAQKNPTAFYLCASSRQVGNTGELFFGEGSRLTVL.

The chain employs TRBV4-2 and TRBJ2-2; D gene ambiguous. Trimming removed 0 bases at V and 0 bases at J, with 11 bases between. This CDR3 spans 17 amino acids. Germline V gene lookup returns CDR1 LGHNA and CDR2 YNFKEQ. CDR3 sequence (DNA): TGTGCCAGCAGCCAAGAGGTTCGAGTGACGAACACCGGGGAGCTGTTTTTT. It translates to CASSQEVRVTNTGELFF.

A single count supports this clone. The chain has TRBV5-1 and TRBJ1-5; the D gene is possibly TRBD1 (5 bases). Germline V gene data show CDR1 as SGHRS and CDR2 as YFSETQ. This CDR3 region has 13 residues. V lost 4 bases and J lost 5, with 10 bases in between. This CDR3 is CASSLGVDQPQHF. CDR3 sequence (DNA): TGCGCCAGCAGCCTAGGGGTAGATCAGCCCCAGCATTTT.

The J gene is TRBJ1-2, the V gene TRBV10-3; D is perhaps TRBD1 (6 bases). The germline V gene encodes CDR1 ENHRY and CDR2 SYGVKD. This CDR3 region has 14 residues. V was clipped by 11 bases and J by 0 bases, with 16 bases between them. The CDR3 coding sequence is TGTGCCTCCTGGGGGGGGCGATCTAACTATGGCTACACCTTC. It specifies CASWGGRSNYGYTF.

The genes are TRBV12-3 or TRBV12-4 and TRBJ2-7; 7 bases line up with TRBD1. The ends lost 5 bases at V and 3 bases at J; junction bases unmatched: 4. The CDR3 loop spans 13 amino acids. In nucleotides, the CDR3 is TGTGCCAGCAGTCCCGGGACAGACTACGAGCAGTACTTC. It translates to CASSPGTDYEQYF.

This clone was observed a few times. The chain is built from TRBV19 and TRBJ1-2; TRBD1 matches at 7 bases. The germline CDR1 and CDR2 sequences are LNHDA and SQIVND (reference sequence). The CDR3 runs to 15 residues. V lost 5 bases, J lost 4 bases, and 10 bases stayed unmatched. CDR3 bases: TGTGCCAGTAGTTTCGCCGGGACAGCCCTCTATGGCTACACCTTC. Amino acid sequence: CASSFAGTALYGYTF. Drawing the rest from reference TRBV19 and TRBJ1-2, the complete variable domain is DGGITQSPKYLFRKEGQNVTLSCEQNLNHDAMYWYRQDPGQGLRLIYYSQIVNDFQKGDIAEGYSVSREKKESFPLTVTSAQKNPTAFYLCASSFAGTALYGYTFGSGTRLTVV.

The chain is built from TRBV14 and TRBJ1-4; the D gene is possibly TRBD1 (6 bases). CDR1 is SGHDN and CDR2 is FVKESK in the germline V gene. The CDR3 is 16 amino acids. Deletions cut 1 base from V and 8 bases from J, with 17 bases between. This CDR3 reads CASSQVRGQGEEKLFF. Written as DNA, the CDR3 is TGTGCCAGCAGCCAAGTTCGGGGGCAGGGCGAAGAAAAACTGTTTTTT.

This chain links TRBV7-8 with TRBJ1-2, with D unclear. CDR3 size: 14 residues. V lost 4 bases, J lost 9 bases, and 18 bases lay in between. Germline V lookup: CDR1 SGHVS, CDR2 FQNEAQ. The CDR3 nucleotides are TGTGCCAGCAGCTCCCTGGACGGTTCCGAACGCTACACCTTC. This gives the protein CASSSLDGSERYTF.

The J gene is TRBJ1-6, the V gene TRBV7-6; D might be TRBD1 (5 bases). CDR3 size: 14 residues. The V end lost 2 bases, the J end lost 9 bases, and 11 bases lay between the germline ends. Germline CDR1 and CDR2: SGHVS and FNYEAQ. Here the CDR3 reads CASSLQGRGSPLHF. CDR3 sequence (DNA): TGTGCCAGCAGCTTACAGGGACGAGGTTCACCCCTCCACTTT.

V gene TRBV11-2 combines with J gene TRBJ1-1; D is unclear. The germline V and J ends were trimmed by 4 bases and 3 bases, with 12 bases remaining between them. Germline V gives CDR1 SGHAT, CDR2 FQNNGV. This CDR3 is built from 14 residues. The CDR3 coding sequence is TGTGCCAGCAGCTCTCGGGAAGTGGACACTGAAGCTTTCTTT. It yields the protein CASSSREVDTEAFF.

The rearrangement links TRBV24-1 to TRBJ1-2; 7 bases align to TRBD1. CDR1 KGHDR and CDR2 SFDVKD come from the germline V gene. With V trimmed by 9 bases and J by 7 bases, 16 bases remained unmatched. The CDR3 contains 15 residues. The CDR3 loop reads CATDQKNTGAGGYTF. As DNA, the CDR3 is TGTGCCACCGATCAAAAAAACACAGGGGCGGGTGGCTACACCTTC.

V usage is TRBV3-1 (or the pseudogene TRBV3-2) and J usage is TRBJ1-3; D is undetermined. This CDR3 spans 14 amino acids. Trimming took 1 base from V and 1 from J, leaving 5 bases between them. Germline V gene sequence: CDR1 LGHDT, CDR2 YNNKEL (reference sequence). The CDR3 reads CASSQALSGNTIYF. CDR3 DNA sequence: TGTGCCAGCAGCCAAGCGTTGTCTGGAAACACCATATATTTT.

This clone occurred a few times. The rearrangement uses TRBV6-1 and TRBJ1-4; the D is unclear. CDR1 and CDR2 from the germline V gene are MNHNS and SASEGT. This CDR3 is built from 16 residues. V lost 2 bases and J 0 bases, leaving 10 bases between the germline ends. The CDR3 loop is CASSEQAFATNEKLFF. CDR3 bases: TGTGCCAGCAGTGAACAGGCTTTTGCAACTAATGAAAAACTGTTTTTT.

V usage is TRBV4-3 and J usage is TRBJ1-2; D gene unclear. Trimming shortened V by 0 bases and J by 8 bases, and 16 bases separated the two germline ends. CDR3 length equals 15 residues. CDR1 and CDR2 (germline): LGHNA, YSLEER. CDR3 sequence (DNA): TGCGCCAGCAGCCAAGATATAAACGGCGGCCCCGGCTACACCTTC. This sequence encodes CASSQDINGGPGYTF.

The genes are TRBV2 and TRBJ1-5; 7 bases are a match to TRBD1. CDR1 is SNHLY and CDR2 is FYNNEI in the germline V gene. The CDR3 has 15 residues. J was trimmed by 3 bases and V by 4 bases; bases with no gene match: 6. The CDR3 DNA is TGTGCCAGCAGTGTAATCAGGGGGAACAATCAGCCCCAGCATTTT. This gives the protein CASSVIRGNNQPQHF. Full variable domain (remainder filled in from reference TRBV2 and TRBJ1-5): EPEVTQTPSHQVTQMGQEVILRCVPISNHLYFYWYRQILGQKVEFLVSFYNNEISEKSEIFDDQFSVERPDGSNFTLKIRSTKLEDSAMYFCASSVIRGNNQPQHFGDGTRLSIL.

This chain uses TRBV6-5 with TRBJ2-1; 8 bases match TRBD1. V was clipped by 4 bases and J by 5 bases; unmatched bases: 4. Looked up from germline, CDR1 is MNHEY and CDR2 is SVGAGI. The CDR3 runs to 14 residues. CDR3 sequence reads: CASSSGTGNNEQFF. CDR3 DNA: TGTGCCAGCAGTTCCGGGACAGGTAACAATGAGCAGTTCTTC.

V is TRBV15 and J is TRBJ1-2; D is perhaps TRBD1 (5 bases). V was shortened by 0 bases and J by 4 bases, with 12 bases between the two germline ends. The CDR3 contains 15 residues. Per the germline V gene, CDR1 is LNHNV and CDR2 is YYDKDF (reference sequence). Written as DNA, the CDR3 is TGTGCCACCAGCAGAGATCAGGGAGCAGGCTATGGCTACACCTTC. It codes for CATSRDQGAGYGYTF. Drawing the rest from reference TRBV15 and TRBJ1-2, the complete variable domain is DAMVIQNPRYQVTQFGKPVTLSCSQTLNHNVMYWYQQKSSQAPKLLFHYYDKDFNNEADTPDNFQSRRPNTSFCFLDIRSPGLGDTAMYLCATSRDQGAGYGYTFGSGTRLTVV.

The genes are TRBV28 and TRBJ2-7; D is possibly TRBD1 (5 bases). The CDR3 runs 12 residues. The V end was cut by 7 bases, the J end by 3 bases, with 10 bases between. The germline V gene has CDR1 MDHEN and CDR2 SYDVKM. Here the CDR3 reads CASKGIVYEQYF. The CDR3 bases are TGTGCCAGCAAGGGGATTGTCTACGAGCAGTACTTC.

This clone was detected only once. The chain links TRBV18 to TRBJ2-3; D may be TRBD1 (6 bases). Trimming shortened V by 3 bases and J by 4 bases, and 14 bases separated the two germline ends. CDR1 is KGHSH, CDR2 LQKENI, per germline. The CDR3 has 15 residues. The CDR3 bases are TGTGCCAGCTCACCGGGGGAACAGGGAGCAGATACGCAGTATTTT. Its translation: CASSPGEQGADTQYF.

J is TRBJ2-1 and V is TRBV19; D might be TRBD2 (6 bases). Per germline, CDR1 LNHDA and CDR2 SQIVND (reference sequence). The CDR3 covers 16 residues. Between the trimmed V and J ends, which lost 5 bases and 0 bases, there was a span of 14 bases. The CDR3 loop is CASSPLAGSSYNEQFF. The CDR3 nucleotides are TGTGCCAGTAGTCCCTTGGCCGGGAGCTCCTACAATGAGCAGTTCTTC. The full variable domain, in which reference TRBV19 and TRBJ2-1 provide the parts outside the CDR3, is DGGITQSPKYLFRKEGQNVTLSCEQNLNHDAMYWYRQDPGQGLRLIYYSQIVNDFQKGDIAEGYSVSREKKESFPLTVTSAQKNPTAFYLCASSPLAGSSYNEQFFGPGTRLTVL.

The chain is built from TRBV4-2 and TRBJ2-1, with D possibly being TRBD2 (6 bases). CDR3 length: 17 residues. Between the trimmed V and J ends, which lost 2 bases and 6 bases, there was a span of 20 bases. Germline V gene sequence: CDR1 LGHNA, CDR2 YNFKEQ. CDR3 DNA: TGTGCCAGCAGCCAAACGAAGATAGCGGACCAACTCAATGAGCAGTTCTTC. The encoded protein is CASSQTKIADQLNEQFF.

CDR3 nucleotides: TGTGCCAGCAGCTTAGATCCAACAGGGTCCTATGGCTACACCTTC. As protein: CASSLDPTGSYGYTF. The chain combines TRBV11-2 with TRBJ1-2, with TRBD1 as a possible D gene (6 bases). The CDR3 runs to 15 residues. V dropped 0 bases and J dropped 4 bases, with 12 bases sitting between them. Looked up from germline, CDR1 is SGHAT and CDR2 is FQNNGV.